The sequence of this TCR beta chain was determined in a study of cytomegalovirus exposure and HLA in healthy donors. Study outcomes and limitations: When a later analysis was performed, an Asian-associated ancestry cluster reportedly had fewer N-insertions than the roughly 700-donor mean. A missense DCLRE1C variant was associated with V- and J-gene trimming of TCR beta chains in a later analysis, and an independent cohort replicated the association.

In this sample, this clone turned up once. Its antigen is currently unknown. Primers included in the PCR were 60 Vbeta and 13 Jbeta primers. In the study's own analysis: As a later analysis found, there were tens of millions of unique TCR beta chains, of which 8.5 million to 14 million were shared. Generated by immunoSEQ multiplex PCR, the TCRdb table keeps only in-frame clones and is missing some. That table gives V, J and clone size, and the DNA gave D and trimming. The sample consists of tens of thousands of clones, roughly 88% of them appearing once. Germline V gene data show CDR1 as LNHDA and CDR2 as SQIVND (reference sequence). The CDR3 length is 14 residues. Trimming stripped 3 bases from V and 6 bases from J, with 12 bases between.

Sequencing used PBMCs. The receptor's source is a woman in her late teens or twenties in good health and CMV-seronegative. The chain joins TRBV19 to TRBJ2-1; possible D gene TRBD1, 6 bases. The CDR3 bases are TGTGCCAGTAGTATTCAGGGGCCGGTCAATGAGCAGTTCTTC. Residues: CASSIQGPVNEQFF.